What follows describes a single T cell receptor (beta chain). Antigen unknown. Library preparation (for TCRbeta) was performed with unique molecular identifiers. TCRdb analysed the PCR reads with MiXCR anew, one entry per CDR3 protein. This sample yields a few hundred thousand distinct CDR3 sequences, of which 15% to 20% are seen a single time; under 30% belongs to the top ten. The entry originates in a study of T-cell reconstitution after alpha-beta-depleted transplantation in children. Per germline, CDR1 LGHDT and CDR2 YNNKEL (reference sequence). The trim removed 0 bases at V and 5 bases at J, leaving 13 bases unmatched. The CDR3 loop spans 19 amino acids. Study-level findings and limits: The high TCRbeta diversity at day 60 in some patients came from surviving recipient T cells and thymic progenitors. Once a year had passed after transplant, T-cell counts and diversity came mostly from newly produced T cells. Several hundred expanded graft clones reportedly gave rise to the alpha-beta T cells present about two months after transplant.

This specimen was PBMCs, mostly from graft donor cells, taken 360 days after TCRalphabeta/CD19-depleted stem cell transplant. V is TRBV3-1 and J is TRBJ2-2; 9 positions match TRBD2. This receptor was taken from a boy in the first two years of life who had a stem cell transplant for Wiskott-Aldrich syndrome, so the T cells may come from the graft donor. CDR3 bases: TGTGCCAGCAGCCAAGATCGTCCCGTCGGACTAGCGACTACCGGGGAGCTGTTTTTT. It specifies CASSQDRPVGLATTGELFF.